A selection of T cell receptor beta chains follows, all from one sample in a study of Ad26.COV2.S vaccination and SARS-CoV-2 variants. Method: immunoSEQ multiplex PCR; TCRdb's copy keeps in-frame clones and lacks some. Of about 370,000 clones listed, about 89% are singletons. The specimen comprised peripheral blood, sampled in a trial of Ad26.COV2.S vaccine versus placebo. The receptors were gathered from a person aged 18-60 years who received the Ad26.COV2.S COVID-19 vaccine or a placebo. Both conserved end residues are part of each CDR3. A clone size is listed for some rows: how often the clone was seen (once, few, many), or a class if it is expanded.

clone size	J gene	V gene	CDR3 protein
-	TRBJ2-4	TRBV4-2	CASSLTPGENIQYF
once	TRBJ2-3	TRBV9	CASSASGTSGMWGDTQYF
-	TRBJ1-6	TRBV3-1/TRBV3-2	CASSQDLRWAINNSPLHF
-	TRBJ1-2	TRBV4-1	CASSQGDGTIYGYTF
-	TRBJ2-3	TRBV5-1	CASSLEGDTQYF
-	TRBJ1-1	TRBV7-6	CASSFGVGTEAFF
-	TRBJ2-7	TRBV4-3	CASSLGLAGQSEQYF
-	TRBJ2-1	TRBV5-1	CASSLAGRSSYNEQFF
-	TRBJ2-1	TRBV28	CASSLGQPYNEQFF
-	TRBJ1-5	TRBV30	CAWSVSGAGQPQHF
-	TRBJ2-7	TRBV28	CASSSPAGGTYEQYF
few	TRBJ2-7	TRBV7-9	CASSLGNEVGSFFSYEQYF